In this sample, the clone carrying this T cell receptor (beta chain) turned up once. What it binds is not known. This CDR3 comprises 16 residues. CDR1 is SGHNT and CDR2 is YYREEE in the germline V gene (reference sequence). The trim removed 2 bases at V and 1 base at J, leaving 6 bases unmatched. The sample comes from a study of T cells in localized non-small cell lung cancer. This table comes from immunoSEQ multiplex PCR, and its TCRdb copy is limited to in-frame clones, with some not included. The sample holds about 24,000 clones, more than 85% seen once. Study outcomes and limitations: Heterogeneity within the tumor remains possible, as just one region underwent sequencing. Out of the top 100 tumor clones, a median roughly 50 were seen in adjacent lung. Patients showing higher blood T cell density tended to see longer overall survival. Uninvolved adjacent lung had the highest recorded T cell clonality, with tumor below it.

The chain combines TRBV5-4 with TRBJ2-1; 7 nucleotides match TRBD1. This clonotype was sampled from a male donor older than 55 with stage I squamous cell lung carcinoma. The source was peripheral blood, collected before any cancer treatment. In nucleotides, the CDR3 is TGTGCCAGCAGCTTCGAGGGGACAGATTCCTACAATGAGCAGTTCTTC. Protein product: CASSFEGTDSYNEQFF.